These 21 T cell receptor beta chains were sequenced from one sample in a study of blood T cell repertoires in COVID-19. Using immunoSEQ multiplex PCR, the repertoire was profiled, and TCRdb retains in-frame clones only, with some absent. In the table there are around 140,000 clones, just over 85% of which are singletons. The material sequenced was peripheral blood. The receptor set was obtained from a woman aged 55-70 years with acute or convalescent COVID-19.

As concerns this clone: The same CDR3 can be traced to other DNA sequences in this sample. V usage is TRBV7-8 and J usage is TRBJ1-1; possible D gene TRBD1, 6 bases. This CDR3 contains 13 residues. In germline, CDR1 is SGHVS, CDR2 FQNEAQ. V gave up 1 base and J gave up 3 bases, with 6 bases separating them. The CDR3 DNA sequence: TGTGCCAGCAGCTTAGACAGGGACACTGAAGCTTTCTTT. It specifies CASSLDRDTEAFF.

The J gene is TRBJ1-2, the V gene TRBV28; D may be TRBD1 (5 bases). Germline V gene sequence: CDR1 MDHEN, CDR2 SYDVKM. The CDR3 is made up of 14 amino acids. The germline V and J ends were trimmed by 5 bases and 2 bases, with 12 bases remaining between them. DNA of the CDR3: TGTGCCAGCAGTGTCTCCCGGGGGAACTATGGCTACACCTTC. Translation gives CASSVSRGNYGYTF.

The chain carries TRBV19 and TRBJ1-5; maybe TRBD1 (5 bases). The CDR3 covers 15 residues. CDR1 and CDR2 (germline): LNHDA, SQIVND (reference sequence). V shed 5 bases and J shed 2 bases, with 13 bases lying between them. The CDR3 protein is CASSSLGGGNQPQHF. DNA for the CDR3: TGTGCCAGTAGTTCCCTGGGGGGAGGCAATCAGCCCCAGCATTTT.

In its sample, this clone was seen once. Other DNA variants within this sample encode the same CDR3. The V and J genes are TRBV18 and TRBJ2-7, with D possibly matching TRBD1 (6 bases). The V end lost 5 bases, the J end lost 3 bases, and 11 bases lay between the germline ends. The CDR3 covers 13 residues. Germline V gives CDR1 KGHSH, CDR2 LQKENI. The CDR3 bases are TGTGCCAGCTCATCCGGACAGCTCTACGAGCAGTACTTC. It yields the protein CASSSGQLYEQYF. Full variable domain (rest looked up from reference TRBV18 and TRBJ2-7): NAGVMQNPRHLVRRRGQEARLRCSPMKGHSHVYWYRQLPEEGLKFMVYLQKENIIDESGMPKERFSAEFPKEGPSILRIQQVVRGDSAAYFCASSSGQLYEQYFGPGTRLTVT.

The count of this clone is one. The chain carries TRBV20-1 and TRBJ2-1; 9 bases are shared with TRBD1. The CDR3 extends over 11 amino acids. Germline loops: CDR1 DFQATT, CDR2 SNEGSKA (reference sequence). The ends lost 5 bases at V and 7 bases at J; junction bases unmatched: 0. DNA of the CDR3: TGCAGTGCTGACAGGGGGAATGAGCAGTTCTTC. Its translation is CSADRGNEQFF.

The chain employs TRBV11-2 and TRBJ2-1; 7 nucleotides align to TRBD1. V lost 5 bases, J lost 3 bases, and 4 bases stayed unmatched. The CDR3 runs 14 residues. The germline gives CDR1 SGHAT, CDR2 FQNNGV. The CDR3 here is CASSRNRGYNEQFF. The CDR3 DNA reads as TGTGCCAGCAGCCGGAACAGGGGCTACAATGAGCAGTTCTTC.

The J gene is TRBJ2-2, the V gene TRBV18; D is perhaps TRBD2 (7 bases). V was shortened by 3 bases and J by 1 base, with 12 bases between the two germline ends. CDR3 length: 16 residues. Looked up from germline, CDR1 is KGHSH and CDR2 is LQKENI. The CDR3 region has the DNA TGTGCCAGCTCACCGGGGGGGCTTCAGAACACCGGGGAGCTGTTTTTT. Protein product: CASSPGGLQNTGELFF.

The DNA of the CDR3 is TGTGCCAGCAGTTTCCACAGCTCACCCCTCCACTTT. It is translated as CASSFHSSPLHF. The chain joins TRBV27 to TRBJ1-6, with no clear D. The CDR3 runs 12 residues. Germline CDR1 reads MNHEY; CDR2 reads SMNVEV (reference sequence). Trimming took off 3 bases at V and 10 bases at J, with 7 bases between the two ends.

This chain links TRBV4-1 with TRBJ1-1; D remains ambiguous. The V and J ends lost 2 bases and 0 bases respectively, with 10 bases between them. The CDR3 contains 15 residues. CDR1 and CDR2 from the germline V gene are MGHRA and YSYEKL. The CDR3 sequence: CASSQSHSMNTEAFF. DNA of the CDR3: TGCGCCAGCAGCCAATCTCACAGCATGAACACTGAAGCTTTCTTT.

The gene calls are TRBV7-8 and TRBJ1-3; 12 bases match TRBD1. V lost 0 bases, J lost 0 bases, and 6 bases stayed unmatched. CDR1 is SGHVS, CDR2 FQNEAQ, per germline. The CDR3 has 19 residues. CDR3 region: CASSLAGTGGPSSGNTIYF. CDR3 bases: TGTGCCAGCAGCTTAGCTGGGACAGGGGGCCCCAGCTCTGGAAACACCATATATTTT.

This clone showed up just once. V is TRBV28 and J is TRBJ1-3; TRBD1 aligns across 7 bases. The CDR3 runs to 16 residues. Germline CDR1 reads MDHEN; CDR2 reads SYDVKM. The V and J ends lost 5 bases and 4 bases, in that order; junction bases with no gene match: 11. In DNA, the CDR3 is TGTGCCAGCAGTACGATCCGGGACAGTCTAGGAAACACCATATATTTT. It is translated as CASSTIRDSLGNTIYF.

This chain uses TRBV6-6 with TRBJ1-2; TRBD1 might be the D (6 bases). CDR1 is MNHNY, CDR2 SVGAGI, per germline (reference sequence). The V end lost 6 bases, the J end lost 8 bases, and 10 bases lay between the germline ends. CDR3 size: 11 residues. The CDR3 reads CASSPDSGYTF. The CDR3 coding sequence is TGTGCCAGCAGCCCGGACAGCGGCTACACCTTC.

J is TRBJ2-1 and V is TRBV4-2; 7 bases map to TRBD2. The length of the CDR3 is 17 residues. V dropped 0 bases and J dropped 0; count of bases not matched to a gene: 5. CDR1 is LGHNA and CDR2 is YNFKEQ in the germline V gene. The CDR3 loop reads CASSQDTGGSSYNEQFF. CDR3 sequence (DNA): TGTGCCAGCAGCCAAGACACGGGGGGTAGCTCCTACAATGAGCAGTTCTTC.

The chain combines TRBV10-3 with TRBJ2-3; 11 nucleotides line up with TRBD2. This CDR3 is built from 18 residues. J was trimmed by 1 base and V by 4 bases; bases with no gene match: 10. The germline gives CDR1 ENHRY, CDR2 SYGVKD. CDR3 region: CAISGRMLAGGGTDTQYF. As DNA, the CDR3 is TGTGCCATCAGTGGGAGGATGCTAGCGGGGGGAGGCACAGATACGCAGTATTTT.

The chain couples TRBV29-1 to TRBJ2-3; D is possibly TRBD2 (6 bases). Germline lookup yields CDR1 SQVTM and CDR2 ANQGSEA. Trimming pared 6 bases from V and 2 bases from J, leaving 18 bases between. The CDR3 contains 15 residues. CDR3 region: CSVPSRGEVTDTQYF. The CDR3, as DNA: TGCAGCGTCCCTTCGAGAGGGGAGGTCACAGATACGCAGTATTTT.

This sequence joins TRBV28 and TRBJ1-1; 11 nucleotides match TRBD1. Looked up from germline, CDR1 is MDHEN and CDR2 is SYDVKM. This CDR3 spans 15 amino acids. Losses at the gene ends were 10 bases for V and 5 bases for J; bases not matched to a gene: 12. CDR3 sequence reads: CATTRTGGLRTEAFF. CDR3 in DNA: TGTGCCACCACAAGGACAGGGGGCCTGAGGACTGAAGCTTTCTTT.

In DNA form, the CDR3 reads TGTGCCAGTAAGCCGGGACAGGGGGTCTATGAGCAGTTCTTC. It codes for CASKPGQGVYEQFF. V usage is TRBV19 and J usage is TRBJ2-1, with 11 bases fitting TRBD1. Germline-derived CDR1 and CDR2 are LNHDA and SQIVND (reference sequence). This CDR3 has 14 amino acids. Germline trimming cut 7 bases from V and 8 bases from J; bases unmatched to any gene: 7.

The chain couples TRBV27 to TRBJ2-7; weak D call: TRBD1 (6 bases). There are 18 residues in the CDR3. Germline V gene lookup returns CDR1 MNHEY and CDR2 SMNVEV (reference sequence). With 4 bases removed from V and 0 bases from J, the gap between germline ends came to 22 bases. The CDR3 DNA reads TGTGCCAGCAGTTCTCAGGGGATTGGTTTGTTTAGCTCCTACGAGCAGTACTTC. It specifies CASSSQGIGLFSSYEQYF.

J is TRBJ2-3 and V is TRBV10-3; weak D call: TRBD1 (5 bases). This CDR3 is built from 14 residues. Germline lookup yields CDR1 ENHRY and CDR2 SYGVKD. V lost 3 bases, J lost 3 bases, and 10 bases lay in between. The CDR3 is CAISEQVGTDTQYF. CDR3 in DNA: TGTGCCATCAGTGAACAGGTTGGTACAGATACGCAGTATTTT.

The chain recombines TRBV28 with TRBJ2-7; D is ambiguous. The germline CDR1 and CDR2 sequences are MDHEN and SYDVKM. V was trimmed by 1 base and J by 4 bases, leaving 2 bases between them. The CDR3 covers 11 residues. The CDR3 loop reads CASSLLYEQYF. Written as DNA, the CDR3 is TGTGCCAGCAGTTTATTATACGAGCAGTACTTC. Drawing the rest from reference TRBV28 and TRBJ2-7, the complete variable domain is DVKVTQSSRYLVKRTGEKVFLECVQDMDHENMFWYRQDPGLGLRLIYFSYDVKMKEKGDIPEGYSVSREKKERFSLILESASTNQTSMYLCASSLLYEQYFGPGTRLTVT.

This clone was found once. Here the CDR3 reads CALGQGAITGNSPLHF. Here the CDR3 DNA reads TGTGCCTTGGGACAGGGGGCGATTACCGGCAATTCACCCCTCCACTTT. The chain employs TRBV30 and TRBJ1-6; 12 bases are shared with TRBD1. Germline V gives CDR1 GTSNPN, CDR2 SVGIG (reference sequence). The ends lost 7 bases at V and 7 bases at J; junction bases unmatched: 11. The CDR3 spans 16 residues.